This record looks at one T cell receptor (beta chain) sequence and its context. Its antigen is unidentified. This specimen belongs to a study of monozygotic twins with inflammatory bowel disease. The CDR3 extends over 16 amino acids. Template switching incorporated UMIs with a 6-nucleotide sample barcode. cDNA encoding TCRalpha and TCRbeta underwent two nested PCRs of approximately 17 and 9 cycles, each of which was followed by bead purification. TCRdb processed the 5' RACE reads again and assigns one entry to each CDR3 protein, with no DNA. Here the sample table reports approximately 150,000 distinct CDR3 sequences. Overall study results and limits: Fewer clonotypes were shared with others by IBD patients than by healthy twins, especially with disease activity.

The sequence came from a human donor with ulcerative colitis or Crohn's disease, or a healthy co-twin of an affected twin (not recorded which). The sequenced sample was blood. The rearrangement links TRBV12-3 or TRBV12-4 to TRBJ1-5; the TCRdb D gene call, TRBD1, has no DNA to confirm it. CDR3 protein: CASSLAPMGQNQPQHF.